One sample yielded the 28 T cell receptor beta chains listed below, sequenced in a study of blood T cell repertoires in COVID-19. Produced via immunoSEQ multiplex PCR; TCRdb's table is partial and in-frame only. The table includes approximately 330,000 clones, around nine tenths detected once. Sequenced: PBMCs or T cells enriched from blood (not recorded which). All receptors derive from a woman in her thirties who had recovered from COVID-19.

V is TRBV9 and J is TRBJ1-2; weak D call: TRBD1 (6 bases). The V and J ends lost 0 bases and 6 bases respectively, with 12 bases between them. The CDR3 runs to 14 residues. Germline CDR1 and CDR2: SGDLS and YYNGEE. The CDR3 sequence is CASSVVEGVNGYTF. The CDR3 DNA reads TGTGCCAGCAGCGTAGTCGAGGGGGTGAATGGCTACACCTTC.

This clone appeared a few times. This rearrangement joins TRBV7-9 to TRBJ2-7; D unresolved. The V gene lost 2 bases and the J gene lost 5 bases, with 10 bases spanning the gap. The germline V gene has CDR1 SEHNR and CDR2 FQNEAQ (reference sequence). This CDR3 contains 13 residues. CDR3 sequence reads: CASSLLAFDEQYF. The DNA for the CDR3 is TGTGCCAGCAGCTTATTAGCCTTTGACGAGCAGTACTTC. Filled out from reference TRBV7-9 and TRBJ2-7, the complete variable domain reads DTGVSQNPRHKITKRGQNVTFRCDPISEHNRLYWYRQTLGQGPEFLTYFQNEAQLEKSRLLSDRFSAERPKGSFSTLEIQRTEQGDSAMYLCASSLLAFDEQYFGPGTRLTVT.

V usage is TRBV18 and J usage is TRBJ1-1; 7 bases fit TRBD1. The V and J ends lost 3 bases and 0 bases, in that order; junction bases with no gene match: 4. The germline gives CDR1 KGHSH, CDR2 LQKENI. The CDR3 totals 15 residues. Here the CDR3 reads CASSPWDSLNTEAFF. For the CDR3, the DNA is TGTGCCAGCTCACCTTGGGACAGCCTGAACACTGAAGCTTTCTTT.

The chain carries TRBV27 and TRBJ1-6; 10 bases are a match to TRBD1. Germline loops: CDR1 MNHEY, CDR2 SMNVEV (reference sequence). This CDR3 region has 19 residues. V was pared by 3 bases and J by 2 bases, with 10 bases of the junction left unmatched. The CDR3 DNA is TGTGCCAGCAGTTTCTCAGCCGGGACAGGGGATCCCTATAATTCACCCCTCCACTTT. It translates to CASSFSAGTGDPYNSPLHF.

The gene calls are TRBV24-1 and TRBJ2-5; 7 nucleotides agree with TRBD1. With V trimmed by 12 bases and J by 2 bases, 5 bases remained unmatched. Germline loops: CDR1 KGHDR, CDR2 SFDVKD. The length of the CDR3 is 12 residues. In DNA form, the CDR3 reads TGTGCCTCAGGGGACAGACAAGAGACCCAGTACTTC. This sequence encodes CASGDRQETQYF.

V usage is TRBV19 and J usage is TRBJ1-2; D is unresolved. This CDR3 has 15 residues. Trimming cost V 3 bases and J 0 bases, with 11 bases left between them. CDR1 LNHDA and CDR2 SQIVND come from the germline V gene (reference sequence). Here the CDR3 reads CASSIIDITNYGYTF. CDR3 DNA sequence: TGTGCCAGTAGTATCATCGACATCACTAACTATGGCTACACCTTC.

V and J are TRBV7-2 and TRBJ2-7; no clear D gene. This CDR3 contains 14 residues. Trimming left V 1 base short and J 4 bases short, with 11 bases between. CDR1 SGHTA and CDR2 FQGNSA come from the germline V gene. CDR3 DNA sequence: TGTGCCAGCAGCTTAGACATCCGCCTTTACGAGCAGTACTTC. It yields the protein CASSLDIRLYEQYF. Looking up the rest from reference TRBV7-2 and TRBJ2-7 gives the full variable domain: GAGVSQSPSNKVTEKGKDVELRCDPISGHTALYWYRQSLGQGLEFLIYFQGNSAPDKSGLPSDRFSAERTGGSVSTLTIQRTQQEDSAVYLCASSLDIRLYEQYFGPGTRLTVT.

This chain links TRBV6-6 with TRBJ2-5, with 11 bases fitting TRBD2. The length of the CDR3 is 15 residues. The J segment lost 4 bases and the V segment lost 5 bases, leaving 6 bases of the junction unmatched. The germline V gene has CDR1 MNHNY and CDR2 SVGAGI (reference sequence). For the CDR3, the DNA is TGTGCCAGCAGTGCACTAGCGGGAGTGGGAGAGACCCAGTACTTC. It translates to CASSALAGVGETQYF.

This chain connects TRBV7-9 to TRBJ1-5; 7 bases are shared with TRBD1. The CDR3 consists of 15 residues. V lost 5 bases, J lost 4 bases, and 8 bases stayed unmatched. Germline lookup yields CDR1 SEHNR and CDR2 FQNEAQ (reference sequence). CDR3 sequence reads: CASSLSMTGNQPQHF. CDR3 in DNA: TGTGCCAGCAGCCTAAGTATGACAGGGAATCAGCCCCAGCATTTT.

The chain couples TRBV2 to TRBJ2-7; D might be TRBD1 (5 bases). The CDR3 length is 16 residues. V gave up 6 bases and J gave up 3 bases, with 21 bases separating them. CDR1 SNHLY and CDR2 FYNNEI come from the germline V gene. The CDR3 nucleotides are TGTGCCAGCAGAACCTCTTCCCTGACAGACTTCTACGAGCAGTACTTC. It codes for CASRTSSLTDFYEQYF.

The V and J genes are TRBV2 and TRBJ2-5; TRBD2 aligns across 7 bases. The junction had 6 bases not matched to a gene; V was cut back by 3 bases and J by 2 bases. CDR3 length: 15 residues. Germline assignment: CDR1 SNHLY and CDR2 FYNNEI. The DNA for the CDR3 is TGTGCCAGCAGTGATCCTAGCGGAAGGCAAGAGACCCAGTACTTC. The encoded protein is CASSDPSGRQETQYF.

The chain links TRBV10-2 to TRBJ1-2; TRBD1 matches at 7 bases. The CDR3 extends over 13 amino acids. Trimming at V came to 6 bases and at J to 8 bases, leaving 9 bases not matched to a gene. Germline lookup yields CDR1 WSHSY and CDR2 SAAADI. The CDR3 reads CASSLTGISGYTF. In DNA, the CDR3 is TGCGCCAGCAGCTTGACAGGGATTAGCGGCTACACCTTC.

The gene calls are TRBV29-1 and TRBJ1-1; TRBD1 matches at 9 bases. This CDR3 spans 15 amino acids. After removal of 5 bases from V and 1 base from J, the junction contained 8 bases not matched to a gene. The germline gives CDR1 SQVTM, CDR2 ANQGSEA. Here the CDR3 reads CSVRPLDRGNTEAFF. In nucleotides, the CDR3 is TGCAGCGTTCGTCCCCTGGACAGGGGGAACACTGAAGCTTTCTTT.

V usage is TRBV14 and J usage is TRBJ1-2, with 8 bases identical to TRBD1. J gave up 3 bases and V 10 bases, and 7 bases lay outside the gene matches. There are 13 residues in the CDR3. Germline-derived CDR1 and CDR2 are SGHDN and FVKESK. The CDR3 region is CATQGQVDYGYTF. The CDR3 DNA is TGTGCCACCCAGGGACAGGTTGACTATGGCTACACCTTC.

The chain has TRBV5-1 and TRBJ1-4, with D possibly matching TRBD1 (5 bases). Per germline, CDR1 SGHRS and CDR2 YFSETQ. The CDR3 is 14 amino acids. Trimming pared 5 bases from V and 5 bases from J, leaving 13 bases between. DNA of the CDR3: TGCGCCAGCAGGATGGTCCAGGGCAATGAAAAACTGTTTTTT. Translation gives CASRMVQGNEKLFF.

The chain is built from TRBV9 and TRBJ2-7; D remains ambiguous. Trimming pared 0 bases from V and 0 bases from J, leaving 4 bases between. The CDR3 covers 13 residues. CDR1 and CDR2 (germline): SGDLS, YYNGEE. The CDR3 loop is CASSVDSSYEQYF. In DNA form, the CDR3 reads TGTGCCAGCAGCGTAGACAGCTCCTACGAGCAGTACTTC.

The chain uses TRBV7-8 and TRBJ1-5, with no clear D. Trimming removed 0 bases at V and 3 bases at J, with 9 bases between. Germline CDR1 reads SGHVS; CDR2 reads FQNEAQ. This CDR3 is built from 15 residues. The CDR3 DNA reads TGTGCCAGCAGCTTAGCGCTGGGAGACAATCAGCCCCAGCATTTT. It translates to CASSLALGDNQPQHF.

The chain uses TRBV7-9 and TRBJ1-1; D gene ambiguous. Deletions cut 3 bases from V and 2 bases from J, with 19 bases between. In germline, CDR1 is SEHNR, CDR2 FQNEAQ (reference sequence). The CDR3 totals 17 residues. CDR3 residues: CASSFPLPGRINTEAFF. Here the CDR3 DNA reads TGTGCCAGCAGCTTCCCTCTCCCGGGGAGGATAAACACTGAAGCTTTCTTT.

The rearrangement uses TRBV7-2 and TRBJ1-2, with a possible D match to TRBD1 (6 bases). The V gene's germline CDR1 is SGHTA and CDR2 FQGNSA. This CDR3 is built from 16 residues. Trimming pared 0 bases from V and 4 bases from J, leaving 15 bases between. CDR3 sequence: CASSLAARPGAYGYTF. As DNA, the CDR3 is TGTGCCAGCAGCTTAGCGGCTCGTCCAGGGGCCTATGGCTACACCTTC. Filled out from reference TRBV7-2 and TRBJ1-2, the complete variable domain reads GAGVSQSPSNKVTEKGKDVELRCDPISGHTALYWYRQSLGQGLEFLIYFQGNSAPDKSGLPSDRFSAERTGGSVSTLTIQRTQQEDSAVYLCASSLAARPGAYGYTFGSGTRLTVV.

The table lists this clone with a count of one. The chain combines TRBV7-3 with TRBJ2-5, with 7 bases matching TRBD1. J gave up 0 bases and V 5 bases, and 3 bases lay outside the gene matches. There are 14 residues in the CDR3. Germline lookup yields CDR1 SGHTA and CDR2 FQGTGA. CDR3 residues: CASSRGTDQETQYF. The CDR3 region has the DNA TGTGCCAGCAGCCGTGGGACAGACCAAGAGACCCAGTACTTC.

The V and J genes are TRBV13 and TRBJ1-2; the D gene is possibly TRBD1 (5 bases). This CDR3 is 16 amino acids long. Per the germline V gene, CDR1 is PRHDT and CDR2 is FYEKMQ (reference sequence). With 0 bases removed from V and 1 base from J, the gap between germline ends came to 12 bases. The CDR3 DNA sequence: TGTGCCAGCAGCTTAGGGTTGCAGGGTAATAACTATGGCTACACCTTC. Protein: CASSLGLQGNNYGYTF.

Here the CDR3 reads CASSPLGGTYNEQFF. The CDR3 DNA sequence: TGTGCCAGCTCACCACTGGGGGGAACCTACAATGAGCAGTTCTTC. V gene TRBV18 combines with J gene TRBJ2-1, with D perhaps TRBD2 (6 bases). V lost 1 base and J lost 2, with 9 bases in between. CDR1 and CDR2 from the germline V gene are KGHSH and LQKENI. The CDR3 covers 15 residues.

This clone has a handful of counts. This chain links TRBV11-2 with TRBJ2-7; D remains ambiguous. This CDR3 region has 15 residues. The V and J ends lost 0 bases and 0 bases respectively, with 9 bases between them. Germline V gene lookup returns CDR1 SGHAT and CDR2 FQNNGV. The CDR3 spells CASSLESPISYEQYF. In DNA form, the CDR3 reads TGTGCCAGCAGCTTAGAGTCGCCTATCTCCTACGAGCAGTACTTC.

The genes are TRBV19 and TRBJ2-5; 8 bases are a match to TRBD2. CDR1 is LNHDA, CDR2 SQIVND, per germline (reference sequence). The CDR3 has 15 residues. With V trimmed by 7 bases and J by 2 bases, 9 bases remained unmatched. The CDR3 here is CASKSGGGGQETQYF. The CDR3 DNA sequence: TGTGCCAGTAAAAGCGGGGGAGGGGGGCAAGAGACCCAGTACTTC.

V and J are TRBV20-1 and TRBJ2-7; no clear D. Germline CDR1 and CDR2: DFQATT and SNEGSKA (reference sequence). Trimming cost V 3 bases and J 2 bases, with 11 bases left between them. CDR3 length: 13 amino acids. The CDR3: CSASSRYTYEQYF. The DNA of the CDR3 is TGCAGTGCTAGTTCCCGTTATACCTACGAGCAGTACTTC.

V and J are TRBV4-3 and TRBJ1-2, with 10 bases that match TRBD1. CDR1 is LGHNA and CDR2 is YSLEER in the germline V gene. This CDR3 is 17 amino acids long. The V segment lost 0 bases and the J segment 7 bases; nucleotides outside the gene matches: 11. DNA of the CDR3: TGCGCCAGCAGCCAAGATATGAGGACAGGGGGAATAGGTGGCTACACCTTC. Encoded protein: CASSQDMRTGGIGGYTF.

The chain links TRBV13 to TRBJ2-7, with 8 bases identical to TRBD2. Trimming removed 3 bases from V and 2 bases from J; junction bases left unmatched: 9. The CDR3 spans 16 residues. Germline CDR1 is PRHDT and CDR2 is FYEKMQ (reference sequence). The CDR3 protein is CASSLGGTRAPYEQYF. Written as DNA, the CDR3 is TGTGCCAGCAGCTTGGGTGGGACTAGAGCTCCCTACGAGCAGTACTTC.

About this clone itself: The same CDR3 also results from other DNA sequences found in this sample. CDR3 sequence reads: CASSYAGNQPQHF. Written as DNA, the CDR3 is TGTGCCAGCAGTTATGCGGGCAATCAGCCCCAGCATTTT. V gene TRBV6-5 combines with J gene TRBJ1-5, with unresolved D. There are 13 residues in the CDR3. V lost 3 bases and J 2 bases, leaving 5 bases between the germline ends. From germline, CDR1 is MNHEY and CDR2 SVGAGI.